These 20 T cell receptor beta chains came from one sample sequenced in a study of blood T cell repertoires in COVID-19. The repertoire was sequenced with immunoSEQ multiplex PCR; TCRdb's copy has only in-frame clones and lacks some. The data hold tens of thousands of clones, with about 83% observed a single time. The sample was peripheral blood. All receptors come from a human donor in a cohort sampled during active COVID-19.

The chain carries TRBV9 and TRBJ2-3; the match to TRBD2 covers 8 bases. Losses at the gene ends were 1 base for V and 4 bases for J; bases not matched to a gene: 11. The germline gives CDR1 SGDLS, CDR2 YYNGEE. This CDR3 has 17 residues. CDR3 region: CASSVSLERGWADTQYF. CDR3 sequence (DNA): TGTGCCAGCAGCGTAAGCCTCGAGCGGGGGTGGGCAGATACGCAGTATTTT.

The chain uses TRBV10-1 and TRBJ2-7, with TRBD1 matching over 7 bases. The CDR3 length is 14 residues. The trim removed 6 bases at V and 0 bases at J, leaving 5 bases unmatched. The V gene's germline CDR1 is WNHNN and CDR2 SYGVQD (reference sequence). CDR3 nucleotides: TGCGCCAGCAGCGGGACAGCCAGCTCCTACGAGCAGTACTTC. Its translation is CASSGTASSYEQYF.

The rearrangement uses TRBV7-2 and TRBJ1-3; D unclear. Trimming left V 3 bases short and J 0 bases short, with 12 bases between. The CDR3 has 16 residues. Per germline, CDR1 SGHTA and CDR2 FQGNSA. The CDR3 loop is CASSFLGRSSGNTIYF. The CDR3 coding sequence is TGTGCCAGCAGCTTCCTAGGGAGGAGCTCTGGAAACACCATATATTTT.

The V gene is TRBV30, the J gene TRBJ2-7; 9 nucleotides agree with TRBD1. This CDR3 contains 13 residues. Per the germline V gene, CDR1 is GTSNPN and CDR2 is SVGIG (reference sequence). Unmatched junction bases numbered 6, after V lost 8 bases and J lost 1 base. In DNA form, the CDR3 reads TGTGCCGGGGGGACAGGGAGATCCTACGAGCAGTACTTC. Amino acids: CAGGTGRSYEQYF. The whole variable domain, filled in from reference TRBV30 and TRBJ2-7, reads SQTIHQWPATLVQPVGSPLSLECTVEGTSNPNLYWYRQAAGRGLQLLFYSVGIGQISSEVPQNLSASRPQDRQFILSSKKLLLSDSGFYLCAGGTGRSYEQYFGPGTRLTVT.

This clone was counted once. This sequence joins TRBV11-2 and TRBJ1-1, with TRBD1 as a possible D gene (5 bases). The CDR3 has 16 residues. Germline CDR1 and CDR2: SGHAT and FQNNGV. V was trimmed by 1 base and J by 7 bases, leaving 19 bases between them. The DNA for the CDR3 is TGTGCCAGCAGCTTAGGTCTAGGAGGGCAGGGAGGTGAAGCTTTCTTT. Protein sequence: CASSLGLGGQGGEAFF.

The chain combines TRBV5-4 with TRBJ2-1; TRBD2 agrees at 8 bases. Germline V CDR1 and CDR2: SGHNT, YYREEE (reference sequence). The junction had 7 bases not matched to a gene; V was cut back by 4 bases and J by 7 bases. The CDR3 extends over 14 amino acids. The CDR3: CASSLVGGENEQFF. CDR3 in DNA: TGTGCCAGCAGCCTGGTCGGGGGGGAAAATGAGCAGTTCTTC.

The chain has TRBV11-2 and TRBJ2-2; D is uncertain. Germline CDR1 and CDR2: SGHAT and FQNNGV. This CDR3 spans 15 amino acids. Between the trimmed V and J ends, which lost 3 bases and 3 bases, there was a span of 11 bases. This chain's CDR3 is CASSFTQAYTGELFF. The CDR3 region has the DNA TGTGCCAGCAGCTTCACCCAGGCTTACACCGGGGAGCTGTTTTTT.

In this sample, this clone turned up once. This sequence joins TRBV2 and TRBJ1-6; the match to TRBD1 covers 9 bases. J gave up 8 bases and V 3 bases, and 2 bases lay outside the gene matches. Germline V gene lookup returns CDR1 SNHLY and CDR2 FYNNEI. The CDR3 consists of 14 residues. CDR3 protein: CASSEDRGYSPLHF. DNA of the CDR3: TGTGCCAGCAGTGAGGACAGGGGCTATTCACCCCTCCACTTT.

The chain uses TRBV7-6 and TRBJ2-3, with 7 bases identical to TRBD2. The CDR3 is 15 amino acids. Trimming at V came to 0 bases and at J to 6 bases, leaving 6 bases not matched to a gene. Per germline, CDR1 SGHVS and CDR2 FNYEAQ. The CDR3 region is CASSLAGLAADTQYF. CDR3 sequence (DNA): TGTGCCAGCAGCTTAGCCGGGCTAGCGGCGGATACGCAGTATTTT.

This rearrangement joins TRBV10-3 to TRBJ1-4; the D is unclear. V was cut by 6 bases and J by 8 bases, with 19 bases left in between. Germline CDR1 and CDR2: ENHRY and SYGVKD. The CDR3 totals 15 residues. The DNA of the CDR3 is TGTGCCATCAGAGCGTCGGACTTACCCAGCGAAAAACTGTTTTTT. Its translation: CAIRASDLPSEKLFF.

The chain has TRBV12-3 or TRBV12-4 and TRBJ1-2; 9 bases match TRBD1. After removal of 7 bases from V and 5 bases from J, the junction contained 5 bases not matched to a gene. The CDR3 consists of 13 residues. CDR3 in DNA: TGTGCCAGCATCCCGACAGGGGGTTATGGCTACACCTTC. It encodes CASIPTGGYGYTF.

CDR3 bases: TGTGCCAGCCGCAAGACCGGGACAGGGAACACCGGGGAGCTGTTTTTT. Protein sequence: CASRKTGTGNTGELFF. This rearrangement joins TRBV28 to TRBJ2-2; 8 bases are a match to TRBD1. Trimming removed 8 bases from V and 1 base from J; junction bases left unmatched: 9. The CDR3 totals 16 residues. The germline V gene encodes CDR1 MDHEN and CDR2 SYDVKM.

The J gene is TRBJ1-2, the V gene TRBV5-1; tentative D call: TRBD1 (6 bases). The CDR3 runs 13 residues. Germline CDR1 SGHRS, CDR2 YFSETQ. The V end was cut by 0 bases, the J end by 7 bases, with 10 bases between. The CDR3 region is CASSLGGLGGYTF. The CDR3 DNA follows: TGCGCCAGCAGCTTGGGGGGGCTCGGTGGCTACACCTTC.

CDR3 residues: CASSSPRAGVPTDTQYF. Written as DNA, the CDR3 is TGTGCCAGCAGCTCGCCCCGCGCGGGGGTCCCCACAGATACGCAGTATTTT. This chain links TRBV7-2 with TRBJ2-3; TRBD2 aligns across 7 bases. V was pared by 4 bases and J by 2 bases, with 12 bases of the junction left unmatched. This CDR3 region has 17 residues. The V gene's germline CDR1 is SGHTA and CDR2 FQGNSA.

The chain is built from TRBV11-3 and TRBJ2-4; 12 bases are a match to TRBD2. Trimming removed 8 bases from V and 4 bases from J; junction bases left unmatched: 21. CDR3 length: 20 residues. Germline V gene data show CDR1 as SGHNT and CDR2 as YENEEA. The CDR3 loop is CASEVPVTSGRPGEKNIQYF. The CDR3 nucleotides are TGTGCCAGCGAGGTTCCGGTCACTAGCGGGAGGCCGGGGGAGAAAAACATTCAGTACTTC.

This rearrangement joins TRBV5-8 to TRBJ1-5; 7 bases map to TRBD1. The CDR3 length is 16 residues. CDR1 and CDR2 from the germline V gene are SGHTS and YDEGEE. Losses at the gene ends were 5 bases for V and 2 bases for J; bases not matched to a gene: 10. DNA for the CDR3: TGTGCCAGCAGTCGACACAGGGGATCGGGCAATCAGCCCCAGCATTTT. It yields the protein CASSRHRGSGNQPQHF.

V and J are TRBV11-3 and TRBJ2-5; 10 bases line up with TRBD1. This CDR3 is 14 amino acids long. Germline CDR1 SGHNT, CDR2 YENEEA. The ends lost 5 bases at V and 5 bases at J; junction bases unmatched: 5. For the CDR3, the DNA is TGTGCCAGCAGCCTGACAGGGGGCAGCGAGACCCAGTACTTC. Its translation: CASSLTGGSETQYF.

This chain uses TRBV19 with TRBJ1-3; D uncertain. The germline V and J ends were trimmed by 5 bases and 0 bases, with 11 bases remaining between them. CDR1 and CDR2 (germline): LNHDA, SQIVND (reference sequence). The CDR3 is 15 amino acids. The chain's CDR3 is CASSPTSSSGNTIYF. CDR3 nucleotides: TGTGCCAGTAGTCCCACCTCCAGCTCTGGAAACACCATATATTTT. The full variable domain, with the rest looked up from reference TRBV19 and TRBJ1-3, is DGGITQSPKYLFRKEGQNVTLSCEQNLNHDAMYWYRQDPGQGLRLIYYSQIVNDFQKGDIAEGYSVSREKKESFPLTVTSAQKNPTAFYLCASSPTSSSGNTIYFGEGSWLTVV.

The chain combines TRBV19 with TRBJ2-5, with 8 bases that match TRBD1. The germline gives CDR1 LNHDA, CDR2 SQIVND (reference sequence). V was clipped by 4 bases and J by 3 bases; unmatched bases: 1. The CDR3 length is 13 residues. DNA for the CDR3: TGTGCCAGTAGTACGGACAGGGAAGAGACCCAGTACTTC. Protein sequence: CASSTDREETQYF.

This rearrangement joins TRBV11-2 to TRBJ2-1; 13 positions agree with TRBD2. V gave up 2 bases and J gave up 5 bases; unmatched junction bases: 6. This CDR3 spans 17 amino acids. Germline V gene sequence: CDR1 SGHAT, CDR2 FQNNGV. CDR3 loop: CASSLHRGTSGDNEQFF. Here the CDR3 DNA reads TGTGCCAGCAGCTTACATAGGGGGACTAGCGGGGACAATGAGCAGTTCTTC. Full variable domain (remainder filled in from reference TRBV11-2 and TRBJ2-1): EAGVAQSPRYKIIEKRQSVAFWCNPISGHATLYWYQQILGQGPKLLIQFQNNGVVDDSQLPKDRFSAERLKGVDSTLKIQPAKLEDSAVYLCASSLHRGTSGDNEQFFGPGTRLTVL.